This T cell receptor (beta chain) was obtained from a study of shared clonotypes between healthy human individuals. The CDR3 runs to 15 residues. The V gene lost 3 bases and the J gene lost 7 bases, with 15 bases spanning the gap. The germline CDR1 and CDR2 sequences are MNHEY and SVGAGI. The repertoire was sequenced with immunoSEQ multiplex PCR; TCRdb's copy has only in-frame clones and lacks some. The profile shows about 2.4 million clones, just over 90% of them singletons. The genes are TRBV6-5 and TRBJ2-2, with D perhaps being TRBD1 or TRBD2 (6 bases each). Source material: naive CD4+ T cells sorted from blood. The sample's subset: CD45RA+ positively selected. The sequence came from a man younger than 30 in good health. The CDR3 loop is CASSYEGGPIGELFF. In DNA, the CDR3 is TGTGCCAGCAGTTATGAAGGGGGGCCGATCGGGGAGCTGTTTTTT.